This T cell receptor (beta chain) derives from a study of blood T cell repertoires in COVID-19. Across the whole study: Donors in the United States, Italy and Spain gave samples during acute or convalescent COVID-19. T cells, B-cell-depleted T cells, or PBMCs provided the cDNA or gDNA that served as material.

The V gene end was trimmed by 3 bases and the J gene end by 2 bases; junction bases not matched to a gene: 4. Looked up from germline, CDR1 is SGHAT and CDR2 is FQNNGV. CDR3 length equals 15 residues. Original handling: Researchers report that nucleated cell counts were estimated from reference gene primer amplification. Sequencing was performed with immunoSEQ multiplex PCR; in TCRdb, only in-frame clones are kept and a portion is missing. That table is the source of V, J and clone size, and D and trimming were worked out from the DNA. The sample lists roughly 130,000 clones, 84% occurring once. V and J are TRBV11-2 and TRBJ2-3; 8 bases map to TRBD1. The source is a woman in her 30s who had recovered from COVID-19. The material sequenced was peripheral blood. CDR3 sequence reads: CASSFRGQDTDTQYF. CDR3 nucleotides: TGTGCCAGCAGCTTCAGGGGACAGGACACAGATACGCAGTATTTT.